These 10 T cell receptor beta chains originate from one sample sequenced in a study of CD8+CD57+ T cells in acquired aplastic anemia. The TCR beta profiling, which covered VDJ combination and CDR3 sequence, was carried out using genomic DNA as the template. A single record per CDR3 protein comes from TCRdb applying MiXCR to the reads. Among about 420,000 distinct CDR3 sequences, around 68% were seen once, and the ten largest hold 4%. The material sequenced was sorted CD4+, CD8+, or CD8+CD57+ T cells (not recorded which) from PBMCs. The receptors stem from a human donor in good health, serving as a control.

The chain is built from TRBV5-1 and TRBJ2-5, with 7 bases identical to TRBD2. The CDR3 runs to 13 residues. V dropped 8 bases and J dropped 10; count of bases not matched to a gene: 14. CDR1 and CDR2 from the germline V gene are SGHRS and YFSETQ. The CDR3 spells CASSLAGDVYQYF. CDR3 nucleotide sequence: TGCGCCAGTTCCCTCGCGGGGGATGTCTACCAGTACTTC.

With regard to this clonotype: One end of the junction is discordant with germline, which a read error may explain. CDR3 bases: TGCGCCACCACAGGGGATTCAGAGACCCACTACTTC. Its translation: CATTGDSETHYF. V gene TRBV10-1 combines with J gene TRBJ2-5; TRBD1 matches 7 bases. The CDR3 covers 12 residues. Per germline, CDR1 WNHNN and CDR2 SYGVQD (reference sequence).

This rearrangement joins TRBV10-3 to TRBJ2-3; D unclear. CDR3 length equals 15 residues. CDR1 and CDR2 (germline): ENHRY, SYGVKD. Trimming took 6 bases from V and 2 from J, leaving 15 bases between them. CDR3 coding DNA: TGTGCCATCAGACGGAATAGGCGGAACACAGATACGCAGTATTTT. Residues: CAIRRNRRNTDTQYF.

Only a few counts were recorded for this clonotype. This clone may be a read error of a much larger clone one base away. The chain recombines TRBV20-1 with TRBJ1-2; D uncertain. This CDR3 has 13 residues. The V gene's germline CDR1 is DFQATT and CDR2 SNEGSKA (reference sequence). The CDR3 nucleotides read TGCAGTGCTAGAGATCTAACAAACTATGGCTGCACCTTC. Its translation is CSARDLTNYGCTF.

This clonotype was recorded many times. The rearrangement joins TRBV7-8 to TRBJ2-7, with D perhaps matching TRBD1 (6 bases). This CDR3 contains 15 residues. Germline CDR1 is SGHVS and CDR2 is FQNEAQ. Deletions cut 5 bases from V and 2 bases from J, with 16 bases between. CDR3 region: CASSTGTGLPYEQYF. The CDR3 region has the DNA TGTGCCAGCAGCACAGGGACCGGCCTCCCCTACGAGCAGTACTTC.

Details on this clonotype: The junction departs from the called germline gene at one end, perhaps through a read error. The rearrangement joins TRBV9 to TRBJ1-5; no definite D call. CDR1 and CDR2 (germline): SGDLS, YYNGEE. The CDR3 extends over 15 amino acids. CDR3 region: CASSRDQKDNQHQHF. For the CDR3, the DNA is TGTGCCAGCAGCAGAGATCAAAAGGATAATCAGCACCAGCATTTT. The full variable domain, its missing parts supplied by reference TRBV9 and TRBJ1-5, is DSGVTQTPKHLITATGQRVTLRCSPRSGDLSVYWYQQSLDQGLQFLIQYYNGEERAKGNILERFSAQQFPDLHSELNLSSLELGDSALYFCASSRDQKDNQHQHFGDGTRLSIL.

The chain links TRBV7-2 to TRBJ1-1; tentatively, D is TRBD1 (6 bases). Trimming stripped 5 bases from V and 14 bases from J, with 27 bases between. Germline V gives CDR1 SGHTA, CDR2 FQGNSA. The CDR3 runs to 15 residues. The CDR3 spells CASSPAFAGGDTQFF. The CDR3 region has the DNA TGTGCCAGCAGCCCTGCCTTTGCCGGGGGCGATACGCAGTTCTTT.

There are a few counts of this clonotype. V gene TRBV7-2 combines with J gene TRBJ2-5, with 8 positions matching TRBD1. This CDR3 has 14 amino acids. Trimming cost V 10 bases and J 2 bases; bases outside gene matches: 9. Germline CDR1 and CDR2: SGHTA and FQGNSA. The CDR3 bases are TGTGCCATCGGCGGAAACAGGGGGCAAGAGACCCAGTACTTC. It yields the protein CAIGGNRGQETQYF.

About this clonotype: At one end, the junction sequence differs from germline, possibly due to a read error. V and J are TRBV9 and TRBJ2-5; 10 bases are shared with TRBD1. Germline CDR1 and CDR2: SGDLS and YYNGEE. The CDR3 loop spans 13 amino acids. The CDR3 bases are TGTGCCAGCAGCCAGGGACAGGGGAAGTACGAGCAGTTC. Amino acids: CASSQGQGKYEQF.

Of note for this clonotype: Because the CDR3 is missing its conserved closing phenylalanine or tryptophan, this is likely a read error. The V gene is TRBV2, the J gene TRBJ2-7, with TRBD1 matching 7 bases. This CDR3 has 14 residues. Germline loops: CDR1 SNHLY, CDR2 FYNNEI. The CDR3 region has the DNA TGTGCCAGCAGCTTGGCAGACAGGGCGAACGATCAGTACTCC. This gives the protein CASSLADRANDQYS.